The next 12 T cell receptor beta chains were all read from a single sample in a study of blood T cell repertoires in COVID-19. Here immunoSEQ multiplex PCR was the method, and the copy in TCRdb shows in-frame clones only, minus some. The data hold tens of thousands of clones, with 75% to 85% observed a single time. Sequencing was carried out using peripheral blood. The origin of the receptors is a man in his sixties or seventies who had recovered from COVID-19.

The J gene is TRBJ2-7, the V gene TRBV7-2, with 7 bases that match TRBD2. The J segment lost 6 bases and the V segment lost 5 bases, leaving 10 bases of the junction unmatched. Germline V CDR1 and CDR2: SGHTA, FQGNSA. This CDR3 contains 14 residues. The DNA for the CDR3 is TGTGCCAGCAGCCCCGAAGGCGGGAGATTCGAGCAGTACTTC. It encodes CASSPEGGRFEQYF.

This chain connects TRBV28 to TRBJ2-7, with 10 nucleotides matching TRBD2. Germline CDR1 MDHEN, CDR2 SYDVKM. The J segment lost 0 bases and the V segment lost 3 bases, leaving 17 bases of the junction unmatched. The CDR3 contains 20 residues. The CDR3 protein is CASSFPFLAGVPRSSYEQYF. CDR3 nucleotides: TGTGCCAGCAGTTTCCCGTTCCTAGCGGGAGTTCCCCGTAGCTCCTACGAGCAGTACTTC.

This clone was observed a handful of times. The chain joins TRBV10-2 to TRBJ1-1; a possible D gene is TRBD1 (5 bases). Germline assignment: CDR1 WSHSY and CDR2 SAAADI. V dropped 3 bases and J dropped 0 bases, with 8 bases sitting between them. This CDR3 region has 14 residues. The CDR3 nucleotides are TGCGCCAGCAGTGATGGGACTCTGAACACTGAAGCTTTCTTT. Amino acid sequence: CASSDGTLNTEAFF.

The chain employs TRBV5-1 and TRBJ2-2, with 7 bases that match TRBD1. The ends lost 0 bases at V and 3 bases at J; junction bases unmatched: 2. CDR3 length: 15 amino acids. Germline lookup yields CDR1 SGHRS and CDR2 YFSETQ. The DNA for the CDR3 is TGCGCCAGCAGCTTGGGGGACAGTTACACCGGGGAGCTGTTTTTT. Translation gives CASSLGDSYTGELFF.

The chain combines TRBV14 with TRBJ2-1; 7 bases line up with TRBD1. The CDR3 extends over 18 amino acids. Germline V gene sequence: CDR1 SGHDN, CDR2 FVKESK. V was clipped by 0 bases and J by 0 bases; unmatched bases: 8. The DNA of the CDR3 is TGTGCCAGCAGCCAAGAATTCGGGGCAGGGGGCTCCTACAATGAGCAGTTCTTC. Translated: CASSQEFGAGGSYNEQFF.

The V and J genes are TRBV19 and TRBJ2-1, with 12 bases matching TRBD2. The CDR3 runs to 14 residues. V shed 4 bases and J 7 bases; nucleotides not matched to a gene: 2. Germline lookup yields CDR1 LNHDA and CDR2 SQIVND (reference sequence). DNA for the CDR3: TGTGCCAGTAGTACTAGCGGGAGGGGTAATGAGCAGTTCTTC. Protein sequence: CASSTSGRGNEQFF.

The CDR3 loop reads CASRPPGQHEKLFF. CDR3 in DNA: TGTGCCAGCAGGCCCCCGGGACAGCATGAAAAACTGTTTTTT. The V and J genes are TRBV28 and TRBJ1-4; 7 bases line up with TRBD1. Germline CDR1 is MDHEN and CDR2 is SYDVKM. V dropped 6 bases and J dropped 6; count of bases not matched to a gene: 7. CDR3 length: 14 amino acids. Using reference TRBV28 and TRBJ1-4 for the parts outside the CDR3, the full variable domain is DVKVTQSSRYLVKRTGEKVFLECVQDMDHENMFWYRQDPGLGLRLIYFSYDVKMKEKGDIPEGYSVSREKKERFSLILESASTNQTSMYLCASRPPGQHEKLFFGSGTQLSVL.

The chain is built from TRBV4-3 and TRBJ1-6, with D unclear. Between the trimmed V and J ends, which lost 2 bases and 0 bases, there was a span of 14 bases. The V gene's germline CDR1 is LGHNA and CDR2 YSLEER. The CDR3 covers 18 residues. This CDR3 is CASSQQSTTGSYNSPLHF. CDR3 nucleotide sequence: TGCGCCAGCAGCCAACAATCGACGACTGGCTCCTATAATTCACCCCTCCACTTT.

This rearrangement joins TRBV5-6 to TRBJ2-2, with 7 bases fitting TRBD1. The CDR3 runs to 15 residues. CDR1 and CDR2 from the germline V gene are SGHDT and YYEEEE. V shed 5 bases and J 3 bases; nucleotides not matched to a gene: 7. The CDR3 DNA reads as TGTGCCAGCAGACGAACAGGGGCTTACACCGGGGAGCTGTTTTTT. It is translated as CASRRTGAYTGELFF.

The V call is TRBV5-4, the J call TRBJ2-1, with D maybe TRBD2 (5 bases). V was clipped by 4 bases and J by 14 bases, with 16 bases between them. This CDR3 is built from 12 residues. CDR1 is SGHNT, CDR2 YYREEE, per germline (reference sequence). CDR3 coding DNA: TGTGCCAGCAGCCCCAACGCGGGCGTTGAGTTCTTC. Translation: CASSPNAGVEFF.

This rearrangement joins TRBV6-5 to TRBJ2-7; 9 bases match TRBD2. J lost 5 bases, V lost 6 bases, and 11 bases had no gene match. The CDR3 loop spans 15 amino acids. Germline V gene sequence: CDR1 MNHEY, CDR2 SVGAGI. CDR3 protein: CASRRVSGSQDEQYF. Written as DNA, the CDR3 is TGTGCCAGCAGACGCGTTAGCGGGAGTCAAGACGAGCAGTACTTC.

This chain joins TRBV19 and TRBJ1-1, with D possibly TRBD1 on 6 matching bases. In germline, CDR1 is LNHDA, CDR2 SQIVND (reference sequence). The CDR3 has 14 residues. Trimming left V 7 bases short and J 0 bases short, with 12 bases between. The CDR3 spells CASTNRDMNTEAFF. CDR3 nucleotides: TGTGCCAGTACCAACAGGGACATGAACACTGAAGCTTTCTTT.